This entry concerns a single T cell receptor (beta chain). With 1 base clipped from V and 6 bases from J, the junction kept 8 bases outside the gene matches. Looked up from germline, CDR1 is SGHTA and CDR2 is FQGNSA. This CDR3 contains 16 residues. This sample is part of a study of blood T cell repertoires in COVID-19. How the authors handled the data: It was from reference gene primer amplification that nucleated cell counts were estimated. Sequencing was performed with immunoSEQ multiplex PCR; in TCRdb, only in-frame clones are kept and a portion is missing. V, J and clone size are taken as reported in that table, and D and trimming were inferred from the DNA itself. The top ten hold over 45% of the sample, which has tens of thousands of clones, just over 85% seen once.

The genes are TRBV7-2 and TRBJ2-3, with TRBD2 matching 9 bases. Sequences were obtained from peripheral blood. This clonotype was sampled from a man aged 70-80 years with acute or convalescent COVID-19. Here the CDR3 reads CASSLEVAGERDTQYF. In DNA, the CDR3 is TGTGCCAGCAGCTTAGAGGTAGCGGGAGAACGTGATACGCAGTATTTT.